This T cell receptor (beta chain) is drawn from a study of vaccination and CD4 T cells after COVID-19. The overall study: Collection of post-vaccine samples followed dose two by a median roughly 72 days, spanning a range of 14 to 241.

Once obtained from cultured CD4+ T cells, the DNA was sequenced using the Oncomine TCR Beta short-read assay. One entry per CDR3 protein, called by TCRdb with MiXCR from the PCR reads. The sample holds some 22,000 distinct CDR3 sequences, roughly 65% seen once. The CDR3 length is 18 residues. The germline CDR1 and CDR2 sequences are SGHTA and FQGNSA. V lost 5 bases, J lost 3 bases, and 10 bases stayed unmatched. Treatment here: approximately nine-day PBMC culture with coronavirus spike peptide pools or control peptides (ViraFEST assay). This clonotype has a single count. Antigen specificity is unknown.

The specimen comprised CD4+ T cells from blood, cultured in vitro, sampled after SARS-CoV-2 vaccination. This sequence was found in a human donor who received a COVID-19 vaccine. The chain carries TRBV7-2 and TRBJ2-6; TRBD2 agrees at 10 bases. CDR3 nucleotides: TGTGCCAGCAGCCGCGTAGCGGGGGGTTTAGGTGGGGCCAACGTCCTGACTTTC. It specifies CASSRVAGGLGGANVLTF.